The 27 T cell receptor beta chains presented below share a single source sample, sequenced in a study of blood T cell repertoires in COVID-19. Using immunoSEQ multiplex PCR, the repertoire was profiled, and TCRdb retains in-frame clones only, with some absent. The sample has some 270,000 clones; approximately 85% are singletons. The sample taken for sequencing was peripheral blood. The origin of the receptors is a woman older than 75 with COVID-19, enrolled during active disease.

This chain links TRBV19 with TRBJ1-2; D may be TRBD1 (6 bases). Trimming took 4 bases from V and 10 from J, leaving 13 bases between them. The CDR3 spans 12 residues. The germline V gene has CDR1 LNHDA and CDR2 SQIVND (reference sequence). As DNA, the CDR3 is TGTGCCAGTAGTACCTACAGGGCCGACTACACCTTC. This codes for CASSTYRADYTF.

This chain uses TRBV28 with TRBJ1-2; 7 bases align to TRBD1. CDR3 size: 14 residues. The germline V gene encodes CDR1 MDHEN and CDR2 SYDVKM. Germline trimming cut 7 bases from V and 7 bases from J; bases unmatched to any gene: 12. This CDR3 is CASIRDRVMSGYTF. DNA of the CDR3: TGTGCCAGCATACGAGACAGGGTTATGAGTGGCTACACCTTC.

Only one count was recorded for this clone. CDR3 loop: CASSPGGTTQYF. The CDR3 nucleotides are TGTGCCAGCAGCCCGGGGGGCACGACCCAGTACTTC. The chain combines TRBV5-6 with TRBJ2-5; D may be TRBD2 (7 bases). The germline V gene encodes CDR1 SGHDT and CDR2 YYEEEE. V was trimmed by 4 bases and J by 7 bases, leaving 11 bases between them. This CDR3 is 12 amino acids long.

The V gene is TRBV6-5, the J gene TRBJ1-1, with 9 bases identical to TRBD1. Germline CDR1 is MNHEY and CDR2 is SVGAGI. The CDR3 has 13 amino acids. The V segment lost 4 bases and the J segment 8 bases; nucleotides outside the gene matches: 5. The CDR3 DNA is TGTGCCAGCAGTTCACGGACAGGGGCCGAAGCTTTCTTT. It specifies CASSSRTGAEAFF.

CDR3 coding DNA: TGTGCTAGTGGCAGGACAGGAGACAATGAGCAGTTCTTC. Protein: CASGRTGDNEQFF. V gene TRBV12-5 combines with J gene TRBJ2-1; TRBD1 matches 7 bases. CDR1 and CDR2 from the germline V gene are LGHNT and FRNRAP. V trimming: 6 bases; J trimming: 5 bases; junction bases outside the gene matches: 4. This CDR3 has 13 amino acids.

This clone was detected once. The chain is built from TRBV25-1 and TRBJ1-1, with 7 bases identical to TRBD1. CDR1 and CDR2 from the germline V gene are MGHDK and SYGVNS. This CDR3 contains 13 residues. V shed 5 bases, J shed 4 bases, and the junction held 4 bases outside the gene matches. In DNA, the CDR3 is TGTGCCAGCAGTCGAGCAGGGGGCACTGAAGCTTTCTTT. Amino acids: CASSRAGGTEAFF.

CDR3 region: CASSLQEHTEAFF. Written as DNA, the CDR3 is TGTGCCAGCAGCTTACAGGAACACACTGAAGCTTTCTTT. The V gene is TRBV7-7, the J gene TRBJ1-1; D is ambiguous. Trimming shortened V by 2 bases and J by 3 bases, and 7 bases separated the two germline ends. This CDR3 has 13 amino acids. Germline loops: CDR1 SSHAT, CDR2 FNYEAQ (reference sequence).

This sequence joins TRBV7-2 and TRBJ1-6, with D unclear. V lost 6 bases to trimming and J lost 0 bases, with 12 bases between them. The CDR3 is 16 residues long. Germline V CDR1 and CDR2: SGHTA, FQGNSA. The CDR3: CASSPPSSSYNSPLHF. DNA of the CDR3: TGTGCCAGCAGTCCCCCATCGAGCTCCTATAATTCACCCCTCCACTTT.

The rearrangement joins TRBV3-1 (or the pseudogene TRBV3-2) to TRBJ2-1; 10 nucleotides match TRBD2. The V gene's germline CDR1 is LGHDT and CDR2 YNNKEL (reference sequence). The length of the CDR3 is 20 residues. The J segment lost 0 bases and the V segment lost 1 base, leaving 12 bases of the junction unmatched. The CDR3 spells CASSQGRSGGDYCSYNEQFF. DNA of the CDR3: TGTGCCAGCAGCCAAGGAAGGAGCGGGGGGGATTACTGCTCCTACAATGAGCAGTTCTTC.

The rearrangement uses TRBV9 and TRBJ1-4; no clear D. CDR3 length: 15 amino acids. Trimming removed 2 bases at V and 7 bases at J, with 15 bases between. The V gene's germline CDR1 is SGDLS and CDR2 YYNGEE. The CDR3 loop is CASSVGPAGGEKLFF. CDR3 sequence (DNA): TGTGCCAGCAGCGTCGGACCGGCAGGAGGTGAAAAACTGTTTTTT.

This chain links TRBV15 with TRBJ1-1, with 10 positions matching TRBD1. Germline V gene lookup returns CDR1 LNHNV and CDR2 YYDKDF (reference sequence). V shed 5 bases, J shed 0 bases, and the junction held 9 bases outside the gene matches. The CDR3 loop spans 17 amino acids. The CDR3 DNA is TGTGCCACCAGCGGGGGACAGGGGTCATCCATGAACACTGAAGCTTTCTTT. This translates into CATSGGQGSSMNTEAFF. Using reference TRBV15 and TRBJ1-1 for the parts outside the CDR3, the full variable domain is DAMVIQNPRYQVTQFGKPVTLSCSQTLNHNVMYWYQQKSSQAPKLLFHYYDKDFNNEADTPDNFQSRRPNTSFCFLDIRSPGLGDTAMYLCATSGGQGSSMNTEAFFGQGTRLTVV.

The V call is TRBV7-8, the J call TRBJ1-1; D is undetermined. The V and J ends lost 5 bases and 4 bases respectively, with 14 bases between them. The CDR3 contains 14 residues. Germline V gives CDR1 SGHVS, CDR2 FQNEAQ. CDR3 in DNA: TGTGCCAGCAGCCGTACGTATACGAGCACTGAAGCTTTCTTT. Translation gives CASSRTYTSTEAFF.

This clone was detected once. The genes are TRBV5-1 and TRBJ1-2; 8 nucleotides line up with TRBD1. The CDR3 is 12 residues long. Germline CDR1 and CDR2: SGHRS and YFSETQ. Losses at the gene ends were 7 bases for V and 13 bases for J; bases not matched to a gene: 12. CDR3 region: CASGKAGGEGTF. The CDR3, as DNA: TGCGCCAGCGGGAAGGCAGGGGGCGAGGGCACCTTC.

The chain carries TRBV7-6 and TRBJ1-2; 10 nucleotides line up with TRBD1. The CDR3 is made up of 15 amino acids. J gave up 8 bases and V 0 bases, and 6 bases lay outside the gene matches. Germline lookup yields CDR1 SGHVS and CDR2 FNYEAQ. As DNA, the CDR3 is TGTGCCAGCAGCTTAGCTGGGACAGGGGCCGACGGCTACACCTTC. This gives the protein CASSLAGTGADGYTF.

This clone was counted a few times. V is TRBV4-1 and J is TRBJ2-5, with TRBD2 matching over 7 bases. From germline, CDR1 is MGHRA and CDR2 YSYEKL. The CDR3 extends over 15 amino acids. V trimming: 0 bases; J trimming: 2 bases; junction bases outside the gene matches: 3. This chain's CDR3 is CASSQDGGGQETQYF. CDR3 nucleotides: TGCGCCAGCAGCCAAGATGGGGGGGGGCAAGAGACCCAGTACTTC.

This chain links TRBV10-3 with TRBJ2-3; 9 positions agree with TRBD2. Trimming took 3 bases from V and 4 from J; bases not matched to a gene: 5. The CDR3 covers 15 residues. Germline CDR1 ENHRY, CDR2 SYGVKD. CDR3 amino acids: CAISDGGGAADTQYF. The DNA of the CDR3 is TGTGCCATCAGTGATGGCGGGGGGGCCGCAGATACGCAGTATTTT.

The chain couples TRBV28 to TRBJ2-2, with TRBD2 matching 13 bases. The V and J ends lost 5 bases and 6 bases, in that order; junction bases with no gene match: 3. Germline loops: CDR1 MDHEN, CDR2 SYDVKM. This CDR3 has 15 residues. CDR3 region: CASSPGTSGAGELFF. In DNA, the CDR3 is TGTGCCAGCAGTCCCGGGACTAGCGGGGCCGGGGAGCTGTTTTTT.

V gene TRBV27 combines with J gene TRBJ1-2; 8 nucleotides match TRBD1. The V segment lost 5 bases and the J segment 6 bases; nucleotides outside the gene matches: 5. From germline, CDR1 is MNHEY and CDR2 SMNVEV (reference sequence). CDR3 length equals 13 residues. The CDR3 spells CASSHPQGDGYTF. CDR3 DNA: TGTGCCAGCAGTCACCCACAGGGGGATGGCTACACCTTC.

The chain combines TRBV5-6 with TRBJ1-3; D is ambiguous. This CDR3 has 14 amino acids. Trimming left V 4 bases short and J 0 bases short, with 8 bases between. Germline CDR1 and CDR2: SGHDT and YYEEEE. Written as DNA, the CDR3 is TGTGCCAGCAGCACAGAACCCTCTGGAAACACCATATATTTT. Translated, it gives CASSTEPSGNTIYF.

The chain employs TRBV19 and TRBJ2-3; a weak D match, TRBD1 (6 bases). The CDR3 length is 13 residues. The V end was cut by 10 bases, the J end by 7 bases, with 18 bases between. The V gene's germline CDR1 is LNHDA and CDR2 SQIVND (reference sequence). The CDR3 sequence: CATSQGNRNTQYF. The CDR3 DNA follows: TGTGCCACGAGCCAGGGGAATAGAAATACGCAGTATTTT.

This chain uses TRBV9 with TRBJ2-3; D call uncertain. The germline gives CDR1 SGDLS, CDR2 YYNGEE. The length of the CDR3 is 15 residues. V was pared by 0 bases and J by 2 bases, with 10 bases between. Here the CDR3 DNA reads TGTGCCAGCAGCGTAGTCGGAGCACCCACAGATACGCAGTATTTT. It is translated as CASSVVGAPTDTQYF.

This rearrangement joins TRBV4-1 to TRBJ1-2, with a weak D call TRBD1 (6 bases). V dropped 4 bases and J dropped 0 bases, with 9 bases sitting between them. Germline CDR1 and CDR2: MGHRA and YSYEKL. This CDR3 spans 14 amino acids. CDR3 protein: CASSPGQTNYGYTF. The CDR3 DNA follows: TGCGCCAGCAGCCCGGGACAAACTAACTATGGCTACACCTTC.

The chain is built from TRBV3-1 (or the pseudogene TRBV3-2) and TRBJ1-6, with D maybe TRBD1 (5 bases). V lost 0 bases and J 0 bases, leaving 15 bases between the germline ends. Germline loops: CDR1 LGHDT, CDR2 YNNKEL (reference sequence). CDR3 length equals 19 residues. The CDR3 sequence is CASSQEKGLVSSYNSPLHF. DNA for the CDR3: TGTGCCAGCAGCCAAGAAAAGGGGTTAGTGAGCTCCTATAATTCACCCCTCCACTTT.

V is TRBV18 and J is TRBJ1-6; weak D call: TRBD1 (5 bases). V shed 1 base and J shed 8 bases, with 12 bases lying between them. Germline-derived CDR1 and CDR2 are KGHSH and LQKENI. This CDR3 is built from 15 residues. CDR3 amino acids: CASSPLGGKDSPLHF. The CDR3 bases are TGTGCCAGCTCACCACTGGGGGGGAAGGATTCACCCCTCCACTTT.

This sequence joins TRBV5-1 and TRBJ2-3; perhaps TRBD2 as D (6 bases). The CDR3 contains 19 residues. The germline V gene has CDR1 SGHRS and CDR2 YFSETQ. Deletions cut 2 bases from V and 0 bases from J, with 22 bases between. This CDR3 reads CASSLGGSVLGTSTDTQYF. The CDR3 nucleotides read TGCGCCAGCAGCTTAGGCGGTAGTGTTCTAGGGACTAGCACAGATACGCAGTATTTT.

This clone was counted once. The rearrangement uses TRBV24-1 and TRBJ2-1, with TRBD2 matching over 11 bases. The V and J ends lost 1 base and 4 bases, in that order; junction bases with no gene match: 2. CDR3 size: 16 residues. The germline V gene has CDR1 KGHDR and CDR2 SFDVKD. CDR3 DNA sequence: TGTGCCACCAGTGATTTAACTAGCGGGGGTTACAATGAGCAGTTCTTC. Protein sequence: CATSDLTSGGYNEQFF.

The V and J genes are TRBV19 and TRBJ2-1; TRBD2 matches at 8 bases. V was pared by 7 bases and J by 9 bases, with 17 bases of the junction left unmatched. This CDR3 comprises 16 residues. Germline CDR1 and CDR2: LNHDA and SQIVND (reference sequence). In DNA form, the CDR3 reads TGTGCCAGTACCCGAGGGGGGACTAGGGCCCTTGGTGAGCAGTTCTTC. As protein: CASTRGGTRALGEQFF.